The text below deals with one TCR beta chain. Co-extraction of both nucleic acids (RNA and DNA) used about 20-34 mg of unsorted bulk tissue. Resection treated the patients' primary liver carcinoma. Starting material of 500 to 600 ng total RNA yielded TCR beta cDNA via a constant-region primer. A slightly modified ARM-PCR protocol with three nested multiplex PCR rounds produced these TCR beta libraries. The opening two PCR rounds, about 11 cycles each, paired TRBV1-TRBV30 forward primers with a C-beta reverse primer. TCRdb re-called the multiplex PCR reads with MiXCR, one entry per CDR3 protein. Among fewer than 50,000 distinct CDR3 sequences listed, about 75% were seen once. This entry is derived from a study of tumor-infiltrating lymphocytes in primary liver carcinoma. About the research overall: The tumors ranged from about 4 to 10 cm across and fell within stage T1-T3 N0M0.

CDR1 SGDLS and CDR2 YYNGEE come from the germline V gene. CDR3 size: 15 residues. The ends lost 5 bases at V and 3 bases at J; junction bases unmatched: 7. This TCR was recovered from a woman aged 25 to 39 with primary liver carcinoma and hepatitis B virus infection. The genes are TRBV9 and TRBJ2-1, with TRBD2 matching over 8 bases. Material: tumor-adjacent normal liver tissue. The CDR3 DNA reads TGTGCCAGCAGGACCGGCGGGAGGTGCTACAATGAGCAGTTCTTC. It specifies CASRTGGRCYNEQFF.